This T cell receptor beta chain was recorded in a study of beta chain features in type 1 diabetes. Study outcomes and limitations: VDJ junctions in type 1 diabetes patients carried more deletions and fewer insertions. In every one of the four CD4+ subsets, TCRB CDR3s were moderately but significantly shorter in Type 1 diabetes patients. The study notes PCR might favor shorter templates equally in patients and controls.

Sequenced material consisted of expressed TCRB transcripts (all of the isolated RNA was reverse transcribed). Approximately 3.6 million reads were obtained on average from naive, central memory and regulatory T cell samples. Assay: immunoSEQ multiplex PCR; the TCRdb copy retains only in-frame clones and omits some. Found here are about 740,000 clones, 13% of them singletons; the top ten hold 0.02% to 0.025%. A remark on this clone: The antigen is undetermined. A read error may be the cause here, since a much bigger clone is one base away.

CDR1 and CDR2 (germline): SGHAT, FQDESV (reference sequence). Trimming stripped 0 bases from V and 5 bases from J, with 1 base between. This CDR3 contains 11 residues. V and J are TRBV11-1 and TRBJ2-5; D unresolved. The sequence was collected from a man in his late teens or twenties with type 1 diabetes. The sample was naive CD4+ T cells from blood. CDR3 amino acids: CASSLAETQYF. The CDR3 nucleotides read TGTGCCAGCAGCTTAGCTGAGACCCAGTACTTC.